This T cell receptor (beta chain) was sequenced for a study of blood T cell repertoires in COVID-19. Turning to the study itself: In each case, the material was cDNA or gDNA derived from T cells, B-cell-depleted T cells, or PBMCs.

V trimming: 5 bases; J trimming: 6 bases; junction bases outside the gene matches: 10. Germline V gene sequence: CDR1 ENHRY, CDR2 SYGVKD. The CDR3 sequence is 15 residues long. Under the authors' procedure: Amplified reference gene primers provided the basis for estimating nucleated cell counts. Produced via immunoSEQ multiplex PCR; TCRdb's table is partial and in-frame only. V and J calls and clone size follow that table, whereas D and trimming were derived from the DNA. The data hold 250,000 or so clones, with about 83% observed a single time. The sequenced material came from peripheral blood. This clonotype originated in a woman in her 40s who had recovered from COVID-19. The chain uses TRBV10-3 and TRBJ1-2, with TRBD1 matching 9 bases. The CDR3 DNA follows: TGTGCCATCAGTCGGACAGGGGATGGGAGTGATGGCTACACCTTC. Protein sequence: CAISRTGDGSDGYTF.